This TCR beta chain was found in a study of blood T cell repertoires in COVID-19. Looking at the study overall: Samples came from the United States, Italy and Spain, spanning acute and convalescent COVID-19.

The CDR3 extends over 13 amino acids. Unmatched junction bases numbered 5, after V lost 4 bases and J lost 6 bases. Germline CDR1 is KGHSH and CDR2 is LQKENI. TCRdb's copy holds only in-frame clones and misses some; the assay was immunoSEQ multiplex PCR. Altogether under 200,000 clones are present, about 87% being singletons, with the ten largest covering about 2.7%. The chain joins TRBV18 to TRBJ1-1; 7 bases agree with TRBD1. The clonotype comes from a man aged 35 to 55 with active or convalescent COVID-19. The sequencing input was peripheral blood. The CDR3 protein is CASSLRDSPEAFF. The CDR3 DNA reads TGTGCCAGCTCACTTCGGGACAGCCCTGAAGCTTTCTTT.